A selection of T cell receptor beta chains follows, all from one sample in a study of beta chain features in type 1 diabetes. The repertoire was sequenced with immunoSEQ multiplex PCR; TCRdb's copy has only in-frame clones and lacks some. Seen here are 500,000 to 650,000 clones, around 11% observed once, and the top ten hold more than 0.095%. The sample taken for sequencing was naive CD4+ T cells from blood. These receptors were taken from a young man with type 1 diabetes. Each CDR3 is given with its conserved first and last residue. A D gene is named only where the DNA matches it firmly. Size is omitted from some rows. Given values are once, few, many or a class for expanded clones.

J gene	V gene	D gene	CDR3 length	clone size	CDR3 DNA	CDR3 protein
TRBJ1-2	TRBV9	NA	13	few	TGTGCCAGCAGCCCGGGGCGGCACTATGGCTACACCTTC	CASSPGRHYGYTF
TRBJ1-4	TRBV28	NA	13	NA	TGTGCCAGCAGGACAAGTGCTAATGAAAAACTGTTTTTT	CASRTSANEKLFF
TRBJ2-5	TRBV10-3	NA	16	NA	TGTGCCATCAGTGAGGTGTCTAGCGTGGGATCAGAGACCCAGTACTTC	CAISEVSSVGSETQYF
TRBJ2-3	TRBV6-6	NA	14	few	TGTGCCAGCAGTTACTTTATAGGTACAGATACGCAGTATTTT	CASSYFIGTDTQYF
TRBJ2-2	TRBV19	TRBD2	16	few	TGTGCCAGTAGTATTCCCAGCGGGACCTTCACCGGGGAGCTGTTTTTT	CASSIPSGTFTGELFF
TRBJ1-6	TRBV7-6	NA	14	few	TGTGCCAGCAGCCCTGTCGAGATAAATTCACCCCTCCACTTT	CASSPVEINSPLHF
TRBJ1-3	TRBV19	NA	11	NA	TGTGCCAGTAGTTCTGGAAACACCATATATTTT	CASSSGNTIYF
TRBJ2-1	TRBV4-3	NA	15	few	TGCGCCAGCAGCCAAGATGAGTTGAGGGGCAATGAGCAGTTCTTC	CASSQDELRGNEQFF
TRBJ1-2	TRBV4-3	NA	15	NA	TGCGCCAGCAGCCAAGGATCGGGGGACTACTATGGCTACACCTTC	CASSQGSGDYYGYTF
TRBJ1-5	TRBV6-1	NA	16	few	TGTGCCAGCAGTGACCCGGGGGGGTCGGCGTACCAGCCCCAGCATTTT	CASSDPGGSAYQPQHF
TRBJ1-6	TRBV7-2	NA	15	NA	TGTGCCAGCAGCTTAAGACCGATACCAAATTCACCCCTCCACTTT	CASSLRPIPNSPLHF
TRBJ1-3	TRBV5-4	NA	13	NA	TGTGCCAGCAGCTCCCCGTCCATGAACACCATATATTTT	CASSSPSMNTIYF
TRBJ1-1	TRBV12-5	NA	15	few	TGTGCTAGTGGTTTGACCGATGAGGGGAACACTGAAGCTTTCTTT	CASGLTDEGNTEAFF
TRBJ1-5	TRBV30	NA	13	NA	TGTGCCTGGAGTGCAGGGAGCAATCAGCCCCAGCATTTT	CAWSAGSNQPQHF
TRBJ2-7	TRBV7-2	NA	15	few	TGTGCCAGCAGCTTAGTTCGTCAGGGTGGGTACGAGCAGTACTTC	CASSLVRQGGYEQYF
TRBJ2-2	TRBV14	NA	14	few	TGTGCCAGCAGCCGTTTTGGGATGTACGGGGAGCTGTTTTTT	CASSRFGMYGELFF
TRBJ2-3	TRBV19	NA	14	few	TGTGCCAGTAGACCCCAGGAGGACGGTTATACGCAGTATTTT	CASRPQEDGYTQYF
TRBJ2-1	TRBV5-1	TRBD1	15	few	TGCGCCAGCAGCTCGACAGGGGACCAGTACAATGAGCAGTTCTTC	CASSSTGDQYNEQFF
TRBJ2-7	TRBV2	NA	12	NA	TGTGCCAGCATGGCAGTTTGGGGCGAGCAGTACTTC	CASMAVWGEQYF
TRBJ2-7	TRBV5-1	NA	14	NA	TGCGCCAGCAGTCTTGCGACAGGCGCCTACGAGCAGTACTTC	CASSLATGAYEQYF
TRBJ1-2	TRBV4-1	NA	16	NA	TGCGCCAGCAGCCAGTTACAGGGCCTACGGGGCTATGGCTACACCTTC	CASSQLQGLRGYGYTF
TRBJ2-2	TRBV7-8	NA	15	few	TGTGCCAGCAGTTTCGGGACGGCGAACACCGGGGAGCTGTTTTTT	CASSFGTANTGELFF
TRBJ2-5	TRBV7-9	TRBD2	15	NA	TGTGCCAGCAGCCCAGGACTAGCGGACCAAGAGACCCAGTACTTC	CASSPGLADQETQYF
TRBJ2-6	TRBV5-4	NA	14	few	TGTGCCAGCAGCTTGAGGTCTGGGGCCAACGTCCTGACTTTC	CASSLRSGANVLTF
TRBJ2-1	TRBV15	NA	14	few	TGTGCCACCAGCAGAGATTTGGCTCAAAATGAGCAGTTCTTC	CATSRDLAQNEQFF
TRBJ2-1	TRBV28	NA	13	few	TGTGCCAGCAGTTTAGGCTCCTACAATGAGCAGTTCTTC	CASSLGSYNEQFF
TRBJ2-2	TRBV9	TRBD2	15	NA	TGTGCCAGCAGCCCCTTAGCGGGGCGTGCCGGGGAGCTGTTTTTT	CASSPLAGRAGELFF
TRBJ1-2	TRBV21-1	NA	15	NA	TGTGCCAGCAGCAAAGTGTCGGGGGCATACTATGGCTACACCTTC	CASSKVSGAYYGYTF
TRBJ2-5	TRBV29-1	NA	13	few	TGCAGCGTGCGGGACAGCTTCCAAGAGACCCAGTACTTC	CSVRDSFQETQYF
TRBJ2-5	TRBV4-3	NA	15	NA	TGCGCCAGCAGCCAATCAAGAGGAGGTCGGGGGACCCAGTACTTC	CASSQSRGGRGTQYF
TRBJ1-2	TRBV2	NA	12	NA	TGTGCCAGCAGTAAAGGGGAACATGGCTACACCTTC	CASSKGEHGYTF
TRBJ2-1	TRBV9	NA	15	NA	TGTGCCAGCAGCGTATTAGGGGTGGTCTACAATGAGCAGTTCTTC	CASSVLGVVYNEQFF
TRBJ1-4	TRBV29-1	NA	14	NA	TGCAGCGCCGCACCGGGACACGGTAATGAAAAACTGTTTTTT	CSAAPGHGNEKLFF
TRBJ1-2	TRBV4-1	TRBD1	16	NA	TGCGCCAGCAGCCAAGGAGGGACAGGCCCTAACTATGGCTACACCTTC	CASSQGGTGPNYGYTF
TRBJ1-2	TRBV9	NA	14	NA	TGTGCCAGCAGCGTCGAACCAGGGAGCTATGGCTACACCTTC	CASSVEPGSYGYTF
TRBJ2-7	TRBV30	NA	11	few	TGTGCCTGGATTGGGGCGGGCGAGCAGTACTTC	CAWIGAGEQYF
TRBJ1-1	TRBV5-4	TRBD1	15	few	TGTGCCAGCAGCCGTACAACTACAGGGGGCACTGAAGCTTTCTTT	CASSRTTTGGTEAFF
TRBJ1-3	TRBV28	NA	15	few	TGTGCCAGCAGTTTGCAGGGGTCGAGAGGAAACACCATATATTTT	CASSLQGSRGNTIYF
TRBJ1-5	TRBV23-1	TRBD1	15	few	TGCGCCAGCGGTTTAACAGGGGGCGAAATGGAGCCCCAGCATTTT	CASGLTGGEMEPQHF
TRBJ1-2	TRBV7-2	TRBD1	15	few	TGTGCCAGCAGCATCGAGGGACAGGGGGCTTATGGCTACACCTTC	CASSIEGQGAYGYTF
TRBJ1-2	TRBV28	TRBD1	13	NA	TGTGCCAGCACCCGGACAGGGGTTAATGGCTACACCTTC	CASTRTGVNGYTF
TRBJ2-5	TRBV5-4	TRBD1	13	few	TGTGCCAGCAACTCCGGGACAGAAGAGACCCAGTACTTC	CASNSGTEETQYF
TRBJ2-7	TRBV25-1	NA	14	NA	TGTGCCAGCAGTGAAGTTAGCGTCAGTGGCGAGCAGTACTTC	CASSEVSVSGEQYF
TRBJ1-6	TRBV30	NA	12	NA	TGTGCCTGGAGTCCGCTGGATTCACCCCTCCACTTT	CAWSPLDSPLHF
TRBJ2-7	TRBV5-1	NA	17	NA	TGCGCCAGCAGCTTGGCCCAAGGGGGTCCTCGCTCCTACGAGCAGTACTTC	CASSLAQGGPRSYEQYF
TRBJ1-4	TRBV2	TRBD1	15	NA	TGTGCCAGCAGTGTCCCGGGACAGAGAGGGAAAAAACTGTTTTTT	CASSVPGQRGKKLFF
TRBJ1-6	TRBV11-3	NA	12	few	TGTGCCAGTGCTTCCACGGGTTCACCCCTCCACTTT	CASASTGSPLHF
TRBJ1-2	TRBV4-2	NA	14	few	TGTGCCAGCAGCCGACGGACAGAACGCTATGGCTACACCTTC	CASSRRTERYGYTF
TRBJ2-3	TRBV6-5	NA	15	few	TGTGCCAGCAGTTCTCTCAAGACTCTAAGGGATACGCAGTATTTT	CASSSLKTLRDTQYF
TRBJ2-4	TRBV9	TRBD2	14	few	TGTGCCAGCAGCCTCGAAACTAGCGCCGGCATTCAGTACTTC	CASSLETSAGIQYF
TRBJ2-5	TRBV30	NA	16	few	TGTGCCTGGAGCTCAGGAATTACGTCCGGCCAAGAGACCCAGTACTTC	CAWSSGITSGQETQYF
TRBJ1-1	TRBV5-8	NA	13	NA	TGTGCCAGCAGCTTGGGACAGCGACAGAAAGCTTTCTTT	CASSLGQRQKAFF
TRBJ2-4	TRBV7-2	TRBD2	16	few	TGTGCCAGCAGCTTAGTTCCGGCTAGCGGCAAAAACATTCAGTACTTC	CASSLVPASGKNIQYF
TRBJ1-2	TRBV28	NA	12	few	TGTGCCAGCAGGTACCTTTCCCGGGGCTACACCTTC	CASRYLSRGYTF